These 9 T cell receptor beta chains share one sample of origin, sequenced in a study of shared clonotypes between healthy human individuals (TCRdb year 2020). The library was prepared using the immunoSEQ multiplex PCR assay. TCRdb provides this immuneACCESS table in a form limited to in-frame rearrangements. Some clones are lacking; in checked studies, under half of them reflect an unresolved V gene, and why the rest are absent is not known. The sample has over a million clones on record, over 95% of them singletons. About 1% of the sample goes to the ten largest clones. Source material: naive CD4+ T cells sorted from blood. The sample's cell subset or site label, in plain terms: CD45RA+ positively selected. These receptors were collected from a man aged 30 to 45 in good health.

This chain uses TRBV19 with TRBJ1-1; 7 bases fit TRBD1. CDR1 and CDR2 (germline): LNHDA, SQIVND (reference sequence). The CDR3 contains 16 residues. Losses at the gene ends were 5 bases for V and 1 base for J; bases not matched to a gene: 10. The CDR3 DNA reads TGTGCCAGTAGTTCCCTAAAGGGACAGAAGAACACTGAAGCTTTCTTT. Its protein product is CASSSLKGQKNTEAFF.

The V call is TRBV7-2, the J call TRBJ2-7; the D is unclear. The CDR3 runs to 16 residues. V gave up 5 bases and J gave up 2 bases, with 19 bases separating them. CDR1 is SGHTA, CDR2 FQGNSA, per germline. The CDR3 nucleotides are TGTGCCAGCAGCGCCCGAGATAGACTTAATACCTACGAGCAGTACTTC. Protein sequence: CASSARDRLNTYEQYF.

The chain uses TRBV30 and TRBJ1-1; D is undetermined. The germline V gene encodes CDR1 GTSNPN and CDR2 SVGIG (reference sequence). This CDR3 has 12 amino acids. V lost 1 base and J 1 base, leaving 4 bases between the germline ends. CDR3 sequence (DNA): TGTGCCTGGAGTGACACGAACACTGAAGCTTTCTTT. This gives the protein CAWSDTNTEAFF.

Here the CDR3 DNA reads TGCAGCGTTTCCCACGGTTTGGAGCAGTACTTC. It specifies CSVSHGLEQYF. This rearrangement joins TRBV29-1 to TRBJ2-7; D is unclear. Germline assignment: CDR1 SQVTM and CDR2 ANQGSEA. CDR3 length: 11 amino acids. With 5 bases removed from V and 7 bases from J, the gap between germline ends came to 12 bases.

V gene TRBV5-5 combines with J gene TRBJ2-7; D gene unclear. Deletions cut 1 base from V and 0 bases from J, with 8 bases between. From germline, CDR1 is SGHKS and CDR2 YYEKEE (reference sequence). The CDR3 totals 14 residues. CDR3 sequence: CASSLSQDSYEQYF. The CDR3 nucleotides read TGTGCCAGCAGCTTGAGCCAGGACTCCTACGAGCAGTACTTC. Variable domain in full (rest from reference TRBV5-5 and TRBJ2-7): DAGVTQSPTHLIKTRGQQVTLRCSPISGHKSVSWYQQVLGQGPQFIFQYYEKEERGRGNFPDRFSARQFPNYSSELNVNALLLGDSALYLCASSLSQDSYEQYFGPGTRLTVT.

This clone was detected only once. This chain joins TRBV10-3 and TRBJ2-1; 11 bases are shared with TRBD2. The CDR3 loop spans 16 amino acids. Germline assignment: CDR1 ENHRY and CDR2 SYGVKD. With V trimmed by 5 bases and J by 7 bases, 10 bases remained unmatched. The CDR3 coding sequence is TGTGCCATCAGTTTATTAGCGGGAGGGCCCTCGAATGAGCAGTTCTTC. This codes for CAISLLAGGPSNEQFF.

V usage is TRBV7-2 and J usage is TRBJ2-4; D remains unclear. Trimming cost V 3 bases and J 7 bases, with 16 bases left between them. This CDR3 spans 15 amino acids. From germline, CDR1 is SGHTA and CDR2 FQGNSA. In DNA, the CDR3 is TGTGCCAGCAGCTTCGAGGTGGGGTTTCCGAACATTCAGTACTTC. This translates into CASSFEVGFPNIQYF.

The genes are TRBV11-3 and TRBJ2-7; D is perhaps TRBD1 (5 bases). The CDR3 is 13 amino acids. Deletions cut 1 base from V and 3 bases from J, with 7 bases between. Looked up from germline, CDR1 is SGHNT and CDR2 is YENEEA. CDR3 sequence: CASSLAQGYEQYF. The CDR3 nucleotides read TGTGCCAGCAGCTTAGCTCAGGGCTACGAGCAGTACTTC.

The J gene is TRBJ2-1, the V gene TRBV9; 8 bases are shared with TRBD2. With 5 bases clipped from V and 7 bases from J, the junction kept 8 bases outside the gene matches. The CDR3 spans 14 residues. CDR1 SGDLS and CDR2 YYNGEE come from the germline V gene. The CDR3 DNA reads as TGTGCCAGCAGTCCGGGAGGGACGGGGAATGAGCAGTTCTTC. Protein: CASSPGGTGNEQFF.